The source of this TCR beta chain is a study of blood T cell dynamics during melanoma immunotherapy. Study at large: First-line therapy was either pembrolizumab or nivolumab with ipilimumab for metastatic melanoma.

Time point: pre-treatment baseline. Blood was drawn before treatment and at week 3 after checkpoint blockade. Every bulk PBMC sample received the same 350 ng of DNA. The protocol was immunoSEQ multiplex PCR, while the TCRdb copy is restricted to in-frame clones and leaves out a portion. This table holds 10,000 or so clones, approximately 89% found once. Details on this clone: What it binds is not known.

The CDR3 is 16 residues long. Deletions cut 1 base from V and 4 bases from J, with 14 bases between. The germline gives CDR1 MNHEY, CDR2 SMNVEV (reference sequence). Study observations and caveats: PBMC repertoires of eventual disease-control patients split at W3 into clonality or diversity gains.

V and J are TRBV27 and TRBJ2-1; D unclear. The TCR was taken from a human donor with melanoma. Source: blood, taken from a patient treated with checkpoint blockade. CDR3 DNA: TGTGCCAGCAGTTTATTCCTCGACGGAGATTACAATGAGCAGTTCTTC. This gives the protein CASSLFLDGDYNEQFF.